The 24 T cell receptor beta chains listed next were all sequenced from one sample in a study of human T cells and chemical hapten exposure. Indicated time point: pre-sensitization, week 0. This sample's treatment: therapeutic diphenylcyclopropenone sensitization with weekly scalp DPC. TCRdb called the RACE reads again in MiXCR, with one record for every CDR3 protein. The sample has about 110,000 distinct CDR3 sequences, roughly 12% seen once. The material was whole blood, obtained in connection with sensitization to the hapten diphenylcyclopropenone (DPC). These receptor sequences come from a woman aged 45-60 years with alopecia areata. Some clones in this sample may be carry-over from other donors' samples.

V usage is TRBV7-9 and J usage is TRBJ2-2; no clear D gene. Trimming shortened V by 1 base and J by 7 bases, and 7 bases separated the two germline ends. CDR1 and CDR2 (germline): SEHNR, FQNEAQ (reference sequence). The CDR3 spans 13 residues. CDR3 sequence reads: CASSLEGIGELFF. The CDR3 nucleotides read TGTGCCAGCAGCTTAGAAGGGATCGGGGAGCTGTTTTTT.

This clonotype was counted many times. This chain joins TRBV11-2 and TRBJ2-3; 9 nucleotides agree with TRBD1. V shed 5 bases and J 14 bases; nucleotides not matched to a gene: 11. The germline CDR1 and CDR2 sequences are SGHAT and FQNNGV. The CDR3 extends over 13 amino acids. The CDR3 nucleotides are TGTGCCAGCAGCCCGCAGGACAGGGGAGCTCCGTATTTT. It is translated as CASSPQDRGAPYF.

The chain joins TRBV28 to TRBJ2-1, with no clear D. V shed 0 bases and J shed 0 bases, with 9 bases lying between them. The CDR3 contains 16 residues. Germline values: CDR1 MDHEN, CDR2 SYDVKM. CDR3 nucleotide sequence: TGTGCCAGCAGTTTATGGGGCAGCAGCTCCTACAATGAGCAGTTCTTC. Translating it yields CASSLWGSSSYNEQFF.

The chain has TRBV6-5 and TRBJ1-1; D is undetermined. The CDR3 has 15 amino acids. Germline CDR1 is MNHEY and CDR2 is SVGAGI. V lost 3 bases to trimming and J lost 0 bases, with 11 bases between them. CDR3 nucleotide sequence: TGTGCCAGCAGTTATTTCTATCCCATGAACACTGAAGCTTTCTTT. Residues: CASSYFYPMNTEAFF.

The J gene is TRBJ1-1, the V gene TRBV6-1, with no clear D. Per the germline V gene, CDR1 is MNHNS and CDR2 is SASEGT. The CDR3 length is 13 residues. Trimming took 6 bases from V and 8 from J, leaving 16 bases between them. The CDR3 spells CASSPAGSKEAFF. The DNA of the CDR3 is TGTGCCAGCAGCCCGGCCGGGAGTAAGGAAGCTTTCTTT.

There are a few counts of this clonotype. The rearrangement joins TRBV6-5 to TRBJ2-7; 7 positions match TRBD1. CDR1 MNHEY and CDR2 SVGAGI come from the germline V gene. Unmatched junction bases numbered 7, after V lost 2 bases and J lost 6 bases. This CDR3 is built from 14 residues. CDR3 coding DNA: TGTGCCAGCAGTTACCAAGGACAGGTCGGCGAGCAGTACTTC. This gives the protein CASSYQGQVGEQYF.

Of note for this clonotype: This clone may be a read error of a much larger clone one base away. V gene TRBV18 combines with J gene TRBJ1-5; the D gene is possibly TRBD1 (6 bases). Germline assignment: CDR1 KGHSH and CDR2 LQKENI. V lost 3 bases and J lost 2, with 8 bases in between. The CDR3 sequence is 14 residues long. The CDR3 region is CASSPRTGNQPQHF. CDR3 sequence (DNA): TGTGCCAGCTCACCCAGGACAGGCAATCAGCCCCAGCATTTT.

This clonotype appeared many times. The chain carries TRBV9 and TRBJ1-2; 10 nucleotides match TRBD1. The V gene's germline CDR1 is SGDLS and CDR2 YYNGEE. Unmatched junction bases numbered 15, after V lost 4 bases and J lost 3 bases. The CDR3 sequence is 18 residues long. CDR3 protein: CASSTRGDRGIVDYGYTF. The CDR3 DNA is TGTGCCAGCAGCACGAGAGGGGACAGGGGAATTGTAGACTATGGCTACACCTTC.

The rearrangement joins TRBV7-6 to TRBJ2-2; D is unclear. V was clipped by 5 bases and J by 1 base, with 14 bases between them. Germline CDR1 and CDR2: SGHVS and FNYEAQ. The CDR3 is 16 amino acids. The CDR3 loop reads CASSPFETRNTGELFF. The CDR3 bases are TGTGCCAGCAGCCCGTTTGAAACTCGGAACACCGGGGAGCTGTTTTTT.

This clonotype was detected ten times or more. The CDR3 region has the DNA TGTGCCAGCAGTATGGAGGGACGAGGGGGCTACACCTTC. It translates to CASSMEGRGGYTF. This sequence joins TRBV2 and TRBJ1-2; TRBD1 might be the D (5 bases). Trimming stripped 5 bases from V and 8 bases from J, with 15 bases between. The CDR3 is 13 residues long. CDR1 is SNHLY and CDR2 is FYNNEI in the germline V gene.

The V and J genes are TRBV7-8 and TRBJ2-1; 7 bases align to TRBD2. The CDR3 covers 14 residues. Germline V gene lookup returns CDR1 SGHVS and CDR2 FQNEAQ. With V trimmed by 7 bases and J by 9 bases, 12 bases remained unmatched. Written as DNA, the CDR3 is TGTGCCAGCACCGGGGGAAGCGGGGTTACTGAGCAGTTCTTC. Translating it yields CASTGGSGVTEQFF.

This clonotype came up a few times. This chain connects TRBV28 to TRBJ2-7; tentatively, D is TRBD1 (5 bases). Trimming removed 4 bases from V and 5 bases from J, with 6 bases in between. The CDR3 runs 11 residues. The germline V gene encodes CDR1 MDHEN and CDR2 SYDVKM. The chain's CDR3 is CASSYRNEQYF. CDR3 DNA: TGTGCCAGCAGTTACAGGAACGAGCAGTACTTC.

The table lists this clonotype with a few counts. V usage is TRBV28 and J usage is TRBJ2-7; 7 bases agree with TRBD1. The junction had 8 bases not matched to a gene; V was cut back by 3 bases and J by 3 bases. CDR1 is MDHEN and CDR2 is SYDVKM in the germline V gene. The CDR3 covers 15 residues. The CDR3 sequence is CASSFRGQGDYEQYF. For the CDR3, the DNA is TGTGCCAGCAGTTTCCGAGGGCAGGGGGACTACGAGCAGTACTTC.

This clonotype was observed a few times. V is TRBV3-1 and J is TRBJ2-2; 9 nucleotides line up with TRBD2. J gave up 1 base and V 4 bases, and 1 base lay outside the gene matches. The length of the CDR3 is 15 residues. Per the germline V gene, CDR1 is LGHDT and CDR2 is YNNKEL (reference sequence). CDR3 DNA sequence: TGTGCCAGCAGCCGGCGGGAGGGGAACACCGGGGAGCTGTTTTTT. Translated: CASSRREGNTGELFF.

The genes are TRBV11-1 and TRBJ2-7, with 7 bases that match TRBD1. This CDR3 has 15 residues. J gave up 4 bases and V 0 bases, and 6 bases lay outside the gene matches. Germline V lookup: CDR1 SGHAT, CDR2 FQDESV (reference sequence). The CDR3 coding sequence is TGTGCCAGCAGCTTAGCGGGGACAGAGATTTACGAGCAGTACTTC. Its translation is CASSLAGTEIYEQYF.

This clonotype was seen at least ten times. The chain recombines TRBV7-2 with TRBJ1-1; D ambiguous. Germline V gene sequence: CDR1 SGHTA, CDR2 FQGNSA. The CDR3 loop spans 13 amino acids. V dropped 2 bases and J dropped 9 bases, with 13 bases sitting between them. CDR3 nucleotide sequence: TGTGCCAGCAGCTTAACACAGACGGTACAAGCTTTCTTT. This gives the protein CASSLTQTVQAFF.

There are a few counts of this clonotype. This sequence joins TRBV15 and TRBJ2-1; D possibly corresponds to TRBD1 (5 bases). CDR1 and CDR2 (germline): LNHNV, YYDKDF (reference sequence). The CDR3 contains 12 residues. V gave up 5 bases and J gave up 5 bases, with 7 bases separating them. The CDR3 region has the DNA TGTGCCACCAGCCTAGGGGACAATGAGCAGTTCTTC. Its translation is CATSLGDNEQFF.

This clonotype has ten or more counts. CDR3 sequence: CASSLKGQGPTYEQYF. CDR3 DNA sequence: TGTGCCAGCAGTTTAAAGGGGCAGGGGCCAACCTACGAGCAGTACTTC. The chain couples TRBV28 to TRBJ2-7; a weak D match, TRBD1 (6 bases). Trimming left V 2 bases short and J 2 bases short, with 16 bases between. This CDR3 has 16 amino acids. CDR1 MDHEN and CDR2 SYDVKM come from the germline V gene.

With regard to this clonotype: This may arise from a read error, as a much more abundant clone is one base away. The CDR3 is CASGLQGAGTGELFF. CDR3 nucleotide sequence: TGTGCCAGCGGCTTACAGGGGGCGGGCACCGGGGAGCTGTTTTTT. V usage is TRBV7-2 and J usage is TRBJ2-2; 9 bases align to TRBD1. The germline V gene encodes CDR1 SGHTA and CDR2 FQGNSA. This CDR3 is built from 15 residues.

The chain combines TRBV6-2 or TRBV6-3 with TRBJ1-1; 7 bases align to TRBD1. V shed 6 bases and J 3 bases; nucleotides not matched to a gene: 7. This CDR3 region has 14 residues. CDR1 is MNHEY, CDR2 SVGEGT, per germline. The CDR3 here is CASSEGGQDTEAFF. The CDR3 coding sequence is TGTGCCAGCAGCGAAGGGGGCCAAGACACTGAAGCTTTCTTT.

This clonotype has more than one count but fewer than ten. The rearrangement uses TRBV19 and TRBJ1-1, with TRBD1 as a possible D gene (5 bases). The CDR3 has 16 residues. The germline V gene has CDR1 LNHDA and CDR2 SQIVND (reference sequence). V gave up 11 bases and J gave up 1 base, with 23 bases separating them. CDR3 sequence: CACRRSRGTSNTEAFF. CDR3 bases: TGTGCCTGCCGCCGTTCTCGGGGGACCTCGAACACTGAAGCTTTCTTT.

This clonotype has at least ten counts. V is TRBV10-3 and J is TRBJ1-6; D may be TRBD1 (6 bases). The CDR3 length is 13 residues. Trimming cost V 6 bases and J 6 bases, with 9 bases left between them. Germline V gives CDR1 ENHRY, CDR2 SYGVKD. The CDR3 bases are TGTGCCATCAGAACAGGGTCTAATTCACCCCTCCACTTT. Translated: CAIRTGSNSPLHF.

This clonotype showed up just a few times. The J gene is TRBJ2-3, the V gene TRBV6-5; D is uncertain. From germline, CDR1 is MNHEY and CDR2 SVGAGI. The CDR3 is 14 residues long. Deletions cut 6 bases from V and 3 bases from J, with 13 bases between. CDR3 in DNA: TGTGCCAGCAGGCCACGTGGGGTGACAGATACGCAGTATTTT. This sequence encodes CASRPRGVTDTQYF.

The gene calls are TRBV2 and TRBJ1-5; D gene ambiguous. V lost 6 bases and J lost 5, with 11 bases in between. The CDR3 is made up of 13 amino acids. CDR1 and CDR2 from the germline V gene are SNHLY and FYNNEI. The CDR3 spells CASSLDGYQPQHF. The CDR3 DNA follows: TGTGCCAGCAGCCTGGACGGATATCAGCCCCAGCATTTT.